This T cell receptor beta chain was recorded in a study of T cell responses to AZD1222 COVID-19 vaccine. Study as a whole: Pooled together were second doses at about 4 or about 12 weeks.

Overall study results and limits: Donors in the cohort were predominantly white British and more often female, and clonal diversity was possibly underestimated. Close to half of all spike-specific TCRs reportedly target regions of the variants that are unmutated.

The V end lost 6 bases, the J end lost 2 bases, and 14 bases lay between the germline ends. Germline CDR1 and CDR2: SNHLY and FYNNEI. This CDR3 is 14 amino acids long. Data came from immunoSEQ multiplex PCR; TCRdb stores just in-frame clones and leaves some out. The repertoire holds tens of thousands of clones, with over 80% as singletons. Concerning this clone itself: The antigen remains unidentified.

The chain carries TRBV2 and TRBJ2-7; D unclear. The receptor's source is an adult in good health. The sample in question was peripheral blood, obtained on day 0 of AZD1222 vaccination. In DNA form, the CDR3 reads TGTGCCAGCAGGGTCCCGGTCAGTGCCTACGAGCAGTACTTC. Its translation is CASRVPVSAYEQYF.